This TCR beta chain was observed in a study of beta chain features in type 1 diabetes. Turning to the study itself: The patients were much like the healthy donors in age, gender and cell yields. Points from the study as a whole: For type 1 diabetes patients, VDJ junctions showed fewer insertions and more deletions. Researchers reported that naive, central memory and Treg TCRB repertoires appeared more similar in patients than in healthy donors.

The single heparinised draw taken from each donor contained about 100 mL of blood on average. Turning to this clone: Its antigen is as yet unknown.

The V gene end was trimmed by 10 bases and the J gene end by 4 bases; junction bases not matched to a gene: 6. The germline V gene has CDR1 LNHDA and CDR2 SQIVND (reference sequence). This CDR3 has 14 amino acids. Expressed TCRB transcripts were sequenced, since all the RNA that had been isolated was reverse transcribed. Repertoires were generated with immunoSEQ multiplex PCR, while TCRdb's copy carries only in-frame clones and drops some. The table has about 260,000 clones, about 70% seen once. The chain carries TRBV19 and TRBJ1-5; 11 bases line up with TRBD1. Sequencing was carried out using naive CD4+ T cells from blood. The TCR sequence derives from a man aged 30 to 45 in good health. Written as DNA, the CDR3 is TGTGCCACTTCCGGGACAGGGGGAAATCAGCCCCAGCATTTT. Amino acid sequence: CATSGTGGNQPQHF.